This is a list of T cell receptor beta chains from one sample in a study of blood T cell repertoires in COVID-19. The method was immunoSEQ multiplex PCR; TCRdb's version includes in-frame clones alone and lacks a portion of them. The sample includes hundreds of thousands of clones, roughly 79% of them seen just once. Sequencing used peripheral blood. All receptors come from an elderly woman with acute or convalescent COVID-19. Each CDR3 is given with its conserved first and last residue. Fields, in order: V gene, D gene, clone size, J gene, CDR3 protein, CDR3 DNA. The D gene is left open where the match is weak. For some rows the clone size is stated as once, few or many, or as a class when expanded; others skip it.

V gene: TRBV7-2; D gene: TRBD2; clone size: .; J gene: TRBJ2-1; CDR3 protein: CASSHNSGAYNEQFF; CDR3 DNA: TGTGCCAGCAGTCACAATAGCGGGGCCTACAATGAGCAGTTCTTC
V gene: TRBV11-2; D gene: .; clone size: .; J gene: TRBJ1-1; CDR3 protein: CASSLREGAFF; CDR3 DNA: TGTGCCAGCAGCCTACGGGAGGGAGCTTTCTTT
V gene: TRBV6-2/TRBV6-3; D gene: TRBD2; clone size: .; J gene: TRBJ2-6; CDR3 protein: CASSTFGSGSSGANVLTF; CDR3 DNA: TGTGCCAGCAGCACCTTTGGTAGCGGGAGCTCTGGGGCCAACGTCCTGACTTTC
V gene: TRBV7-9; D gene: TRBD1; clone size: once; J gene: TRBJ2-7; CDR3 protein: CASSSLGDRGLYEQYF; CDR3 DNA: TGTGCCAGCAGCTCGTTAGGAGACAGGGGGCTGTACGAGCAGTACTTC
V gene: TRBV2; D gene: TRBD2; clone size: .; J gene: TRBJ2-7; CDR3 protein: CASTKGTSGIYEQYF; CDR3 DNA: TGTGCCAGCACCAAAGGGACTAGCGGGATCTACGAGCAGTACTTC
V gene: TRBV11-2; D gene: .; clone size: .; J gene: TRBJ1-6; CDR3 protein: CASSLGSTGSSYNSPLHF; CDR3 DNA: TGTGCCAGCAGCTTAGGTTCTACAGGAAGCTCCTATAATTCACCCCTCCACTTT
V gene: TRBV6-5; D gene: TRBD1; clone size: .; J gene: TRBJ1-5; CDR3 protein: CASNSDRVNNQPQHF; CDR3 DNA: TGTGCCAGCAACTCAGACAGGGTCAACAATCAGCCCCAGCATTTT
V gene: TRBV19; D gene: .; clone size: .; J gene: TRBJ2-7; CDR3 protein: CASSRGGTGYEQYF; CDR3 DNA: TGTGCCAGTAGTCGGGGAGGGACAGGCTACGAGCAGTACTTC
V gene: TRBV18; D gene: TRBD1; clone size: .; J gene: TRBJ2-2; CDR3 protein: CASSRGTGNTGELFF; CDR3 DNA: TGTGCCAGCTCACGGGGGACAGGGAACACCGGGGAGCTGTTTTTT
V gene: TRBV7-2; D gene: TRBD2; clone size: .; J gene: TRBJ2-3; CDR3 protein: CASSSSGEHTDTQYF; CDR3 DNA: TGTGCCAGCAGCTCGAGCGGGGAGCACACAGATACGCAGTATTTT
V gene: TRBV20-1; D gene: .; clone size: .; J gene: TRBJ2-2; CDR3 protein: CSASPSGITGELFF; CDR3 DNA: TGCAGTGCTAGTCCGAGCGGAATCACCGGGGAGCTGTTTTTT
V gene: TRBV15; D gene: TRBD1; clone size: .; J gene: TRBJ2-7; CDR3 protein: CATRPGQGAGEQYF; CDR3 DNA: TGTGCCACCCGGCCGGGACAGGGGGCAGGGGAGCAGTACTTC
V gene: TRBV7-9; D gene: .; clone size: .; J gene: TRBJ2-7; CDR3 protein: CASSRESSYEQYF; CDR3 DNA: TGTGCCAGCAGCCGGGAGAGCTCCTACGAGCAGTACTTC
V gene: TRBV11-2; D gene: TRBD1; clone size: .; J gene: TRBJ2-3; CDR3 protein: CASSLTPRLQGGDTQYF; CDR3 DNA: TGTGCCAGCAGCTTAACCCCCAGACTACAGGGGGGAGATACGCAGTATTTT